The subject of this entry is one T cell receptor beta chain. What it binds is unknown. This entry comes from a study of vaccination effects on CD4 cells after COVID-19. Assay used: immunoSEQ multiplex PCR; TCRdb lists only in-frame clones, some missing. The sample has under 60,000 clones, 76% seen once. Before sequencing took place, the ViraFEST assay used viral peptide pools to expand antigen-specific CD4+ T cells. The authors isolated CD4+ T cells after around nine days of culture. The person acquired a PCR-confirmed SARS-CoV-2 infection between March and December 2020. Sequenced material: CD4+ T cells from PBMCs cultured with HIV peptides, taken before COVID-19 vaccination. Subset: HIV-1 Nef peptide pool negative control/reference culture. This TCR was recovered from a human donor who had a prior SARS-CoV-2 infection.

The DNA for the CDR3 is TGTGCCAGCAGTCCCCGACCCGGGGAAGCCAAAAACATTCAGTACTTC. This codes for CASSPRPGEAKNIQYF. The chain uses TRBV27 and TRBJ2-4, with D possibly being TRBD2 (5 bases). This CDR3 comprises 16 residues. The germline V and J ends were trimmed by 5 bases and 0 bases, with 14 bases remaining between them. CDR1 MNHEY and CDR2 SMNVEV come from the germline V gene (reference sequence).